The next 4 T cell receptor beta chains were all read from a single sample in a study of blood T cell repertoires in COVID-19. Clones were sequenced by immunoSEQ multiplex PCR, and TCRdb holds only the in-frame ones, with some missing. Of 100,000 to 150,000 clones detected, about 87% appear once; the ten largest clones hold less than 30%. What was sequenced was peripheral blood. These receptors were collected from a woman in her 70s with acute or convalescent COVID-19.

The chain combines TRBV14 with TRBJ2-6; 9 positions match TRBD1. V lost 7 bases to trimming and J lost 2 bases; unmatched junction nucleotides: 9. This CDR3 spans 17 amino acids. CDR1 and CDR2 (germline): SGHDN, FVKESK. For the CDR3, the DNA is TGTGCCAGCACAACAGGGGGCGGTAGTACTGGGGCCAACGTCCTGACTTTC. It codes for CASTTGGGSTGANVLTF.

V gene TRBV10-3 combines with J gene TRBJ2-3, with no clear D. Germline CDR1 and CDR2: ENHRY and SYGVKD. V was cut by 6 bases and J by 1 base, with 8 bases left in between. The CDR3 is 13 residues long. The CDR3 region has the DNA TGTGCCATCAGCGAAGCCGGCACAGATACGCAGTATTTT. The encoded protein is CAISEAGTDTQYF.

The rearrangement links TRBV3-1 (or the pseudogene TRBV3-2) to TRBJ2-3; D is unclear. CDR1 is LGHDT, CDR2 YNNKEL, per germline (reference sequence). The CDR3 runs to 12 residues. Between the trimmed V and J ends, which lost 1 base and 8 bases, there was a span of 7 bases. The CDR3 bases are TGTGCCAGCAGCCAAGGACAATTTACGCAGTATTTT. This encodes CASSQGQFTQYF.

The chain has TRBV4-2 and TRBJ1-5; possible D gene TRBD1, 5 bases. V lost 0 bases and J 4 bases, leaving 10 bases between the germline ends. This CDR3 spans 15 amino acids. Germline values: CDR1 LGHNA, CDR2 YNFKEQ. This CDR3 is CASSQDGGGNQPQHF. The CDR3 DNA sequence: TGTGCCAGCAGCCAAGATGGGGGGGGAAATCAGCCCCAGCATTTT.